This TCR beta chain was observed in a study of blood T cells in healthy people across ages. Each donor had roughly 10 milliliters of peripheral blood drawn. RNA extraction gave at least 5.5 micrograms of total RNA per sample. This clonotype was picked up a small number of times. V lost 0 bases to trimming and J lost 0 bases; unmatched junction nucleotides: 2. This CDR3 is 15 amino acids long. CDR1 and CDR2 from the germline V gene are DFQATT and SNEGSKA (reference sequence). Alongside a J-beta primer mix, a sample-barcoded 5' primer served in a second PCR lasting about 6 to 12 cycles. MiXCR, run by TCRdb on the 5' RACE reads, gives a single entry per CDR3 protein. The table lists more than 550,000 distinct CDR3 sequences, about 20% of them singletons, with about 22% in the top ten.

Sample: blood. The sequence was collected from a man aged 65 to 79 in good health. The rearrangement joins TRBV20-1 to TRBJ2-1; 7 nucleotides align to TRBD2. The CDR3 reads CSARDLAGSYNEQFF. CDR3 in DNA: TGCAGTGCTAGAGACTTAGCGGGCTCCTACAATGAGCAGTTCTTC.